Included here is one TCR beta chain sequence, with context. The data were obtained in a study of shared clonotypes between healthy human individuals. Here immunoSEQ multiplex PCR was the method, and the copy in TCRdb shows in-frame clones only, minus some. The sample lists approximately 1,000,000 clones, 75% to 85% occurring once. CDR3 length: 12 residues. Germline V CDR1 and CDR2: MNHNS, SASEGT. The V end was cut by 4 bases, the J end by 7 bases, with 10 bases between. The TCR comes from a man younger than 35 in good health. Some clones in this sample may be carry-over from other donors' samples. The source material was memory CD4+ T cells from PBMCs. Stated subset: CD45RA-negative fraction. The chain employs TRBV6-1 and TRBJ2-5, with D possibly being TRBD1 or TRBD2 (5 bases each). CDR3 in amino acids: CASSAFGGTQYF. CDR3 sequence (DNA): TGTGCCAGCAGTGCCTTTGGGGGGACCCAGTACTTC.